Listed below are T cell receptor beta chains from one sample, sequenced in a study of blood T cell repertoires in COVID-19. Profiled with immunoSEQ multiplex PCR; TCRdb holds only in-frame clones, not every one. The sample shows under 200,000 clones, 65% to 90% of them seen only once. The sequencing input was PBMCs or T cells enriched from blood (not recorded which). The receptors here all came from a woman aged 55-75 years with acute COVID-19. Both conserved end residues are part of each CDR3. D genes are given only for firm matches. A row's size may be missing; if present it is once, few, many or a size class.

cdr3_length j_call clone_size v_call d_call cdr3_nt cdr3_aa
13 TRBJ2-3 - TRBV12-3/TRBV12-4 - TGTGCCACCGCCCGGACTAGCACAGATACGCAGTATTTT CATARTSTDTQYF
16 TRBJ2-1 - TRBV6-2/TRBV6-3 - TGTGCCAGCAGCCCTACCTTGGAGCACTCCTACAATGAGCAGTTCTTC CASSPTLEHSYNEQFF
15 TRBJ2-3 - TRBV5-4 TRBD2 TGTGCCAGCAGCAAGTCGGGGGGGCTTACAGATACGCAGTATTTT CASSKSGGLTDTQYF
15 TRBJ1-5 - TRBV7-8 TRBD1 TGTGCCAGCGCCAGGGGGGGACAGGGGACTCAGCCCCAGCATTTT CASARGGQGTQPQHF
12 TRBJ2-1 - TRBV7-9 - TGTGCCAGCAGCTTATTGGAGACCGAGCAGTTCTTC CASSLLETEQFF
17 TRBJ1-2 - TRBV24-1 - TGTGCCACCAGTGATTTTCGCGGGGGCTCAGGGAACTATGGCTACACCTTC CATSDFRGGSGNYGYTF
16 TRBJ1-2 - TRBV18 TRBD1 TGTGCCAGCTCACCAATGCCTGACAGGGCGGGCTATGGCTACACCTTC CASSPMPDRAGYGYTF
12 TRBJ2-3 - TRBV7-2 - TGTGCCAGCAGCTTATCGAGAGATACGCAGTATTTT CASSLSRDTQYF
12 TRBJ1-6 few TRBV19 - TGTGCGTCACAGGTTTATAATTCACCCCTCCACTTT CASQVYNSPLHF
18 TRBJ2-3 - TRBV7-2 - TGTGCCAGCAGCTTAGGCAGGACACGGCCCCTCACCCCAGATACGCAGTATTTT CASSLGRTRPLTPDTQYF
19 TRBJ1-6 many TRBV14 TRBD1 TGTGCCAGCACCACACAGGGGTCGACCAAAAGCTCCTATAATTCACCCCTCCACTTT CASTTQGSTKSSYNSPLHF
14 TRBJ2-2 - TRBV6-5 TRBD1 TGTGCCAGTGGACAGGGGGATACCACCGGGGAGCTGTTTTTT CASGQGDTTGELFF
15 TRBJ1-6 - TRBV2 TRBD1 TGTGCCACACGGGCGGACAGGGGGCCCCAAGGACCCCTCCACTTT CATRADRGPQGPLHF
13 TRBJ1-1 - TRBV7-8 - TGTGCCAGCACCCCAAGGGGGGGAAGTGAAGCTTTCTTT CASTPRGGSEAFF